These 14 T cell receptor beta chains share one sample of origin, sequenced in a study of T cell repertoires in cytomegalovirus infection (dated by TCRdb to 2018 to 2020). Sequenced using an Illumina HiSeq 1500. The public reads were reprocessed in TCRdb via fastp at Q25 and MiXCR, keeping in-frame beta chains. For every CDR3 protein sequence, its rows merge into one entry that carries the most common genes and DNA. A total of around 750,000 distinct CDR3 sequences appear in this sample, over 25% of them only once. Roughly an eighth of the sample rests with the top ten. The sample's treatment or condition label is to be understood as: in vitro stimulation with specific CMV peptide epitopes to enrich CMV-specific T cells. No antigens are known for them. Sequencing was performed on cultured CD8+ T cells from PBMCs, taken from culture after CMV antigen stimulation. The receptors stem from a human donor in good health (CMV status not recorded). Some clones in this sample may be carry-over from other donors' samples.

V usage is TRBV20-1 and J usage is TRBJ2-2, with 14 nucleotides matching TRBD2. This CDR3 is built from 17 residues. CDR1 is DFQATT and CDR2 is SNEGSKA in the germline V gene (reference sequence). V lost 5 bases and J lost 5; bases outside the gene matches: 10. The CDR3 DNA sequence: TGCAGTGCTCCTGGGGGACTAGCGGGGGATGGGACCGGGGAGCTGTTTTTT. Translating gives CSAPGGLAGDGTGELFF.

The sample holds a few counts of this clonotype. CDR3 sequence (DNA): TGCGCCAGCAGCTTGTTTCCGGGTAGCGGGGCCGACGAGCAGTACGTC. Translation gives CASSLFPGSGADEQYV. V and J are TRBV5-1 and TRBJ2-7, with 8 bases aligning to TRBD2. CDR1 and CDR2 from the germline V gene are SGHRS and YFSETQ. CDR3 length equals 16 residues. V trimming: 1 base; J trimming: 5 bases; junction bases outside the gene matches: 11.

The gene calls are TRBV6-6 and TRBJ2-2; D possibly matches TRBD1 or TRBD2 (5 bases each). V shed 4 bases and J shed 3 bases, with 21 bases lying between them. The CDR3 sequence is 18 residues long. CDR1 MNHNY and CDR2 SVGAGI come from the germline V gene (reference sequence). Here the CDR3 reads CASSLTLPGRRHTGELFF. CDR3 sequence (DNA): TGTGCCAGCAGTTTAACTTTACCGGGACGGCGGCACACCGGGGAGCTGTTTTTT.

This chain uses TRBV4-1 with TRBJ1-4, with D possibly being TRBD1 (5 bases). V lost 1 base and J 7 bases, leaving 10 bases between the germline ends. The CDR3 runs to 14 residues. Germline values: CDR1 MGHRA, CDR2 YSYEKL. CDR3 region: CASSQGPGAEKLFF. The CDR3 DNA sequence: TGCGCCAGCAGCCAAGGACCCGGGGCTGAAAAACTGTTTTTT.

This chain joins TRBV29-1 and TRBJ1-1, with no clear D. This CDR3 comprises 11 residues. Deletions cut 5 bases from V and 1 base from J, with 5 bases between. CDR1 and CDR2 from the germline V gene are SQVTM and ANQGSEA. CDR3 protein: CSVLSNTEAFF. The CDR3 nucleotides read TGCAGCGTTCTGTCGAACACTGAAGCTTTCTTT.

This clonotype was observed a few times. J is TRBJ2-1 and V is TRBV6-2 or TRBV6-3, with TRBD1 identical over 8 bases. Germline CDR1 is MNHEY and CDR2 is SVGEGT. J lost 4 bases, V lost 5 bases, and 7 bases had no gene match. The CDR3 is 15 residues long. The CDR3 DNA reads TGTGCCAGCAGTCACGACAGGGGAAGGTACAATGAGCAGTTCTTC. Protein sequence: CASSHDRGRYNEQFF.

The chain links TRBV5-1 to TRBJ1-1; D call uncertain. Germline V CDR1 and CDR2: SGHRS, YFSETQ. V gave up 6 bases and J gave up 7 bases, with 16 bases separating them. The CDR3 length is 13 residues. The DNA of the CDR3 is TGCGCCAGCACCGCTGACAATGGTATTGAAGCTTTCTTT. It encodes CASTADNGIEAFF.

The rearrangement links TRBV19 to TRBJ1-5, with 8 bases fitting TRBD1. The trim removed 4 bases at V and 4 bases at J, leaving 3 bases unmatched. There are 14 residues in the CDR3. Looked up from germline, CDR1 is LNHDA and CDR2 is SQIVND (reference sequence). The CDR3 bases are TGTGCCAGTAGTACCCGGACAGGGAATCAGCCCCAGCATTTT. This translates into CASSTRTGNQPQHF.

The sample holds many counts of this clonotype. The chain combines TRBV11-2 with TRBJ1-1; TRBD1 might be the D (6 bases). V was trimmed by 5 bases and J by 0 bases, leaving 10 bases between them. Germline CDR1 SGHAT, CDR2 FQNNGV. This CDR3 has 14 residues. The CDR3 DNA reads TGTGCCAGCAGCCCCAGGGGAATGAACACTGAAGCTTTCTTT. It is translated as CASSPRGMNTEAFF.

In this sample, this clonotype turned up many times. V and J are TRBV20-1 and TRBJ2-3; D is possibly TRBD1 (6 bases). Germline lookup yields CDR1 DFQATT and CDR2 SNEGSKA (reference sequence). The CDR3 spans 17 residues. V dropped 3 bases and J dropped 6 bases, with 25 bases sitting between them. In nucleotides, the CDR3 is TGCAGTGCTAGGCCTGGGACCACGGGCGCTAGGGGGGATACGCAGTATTTT. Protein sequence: CSARPGTTGARGDTQYF.

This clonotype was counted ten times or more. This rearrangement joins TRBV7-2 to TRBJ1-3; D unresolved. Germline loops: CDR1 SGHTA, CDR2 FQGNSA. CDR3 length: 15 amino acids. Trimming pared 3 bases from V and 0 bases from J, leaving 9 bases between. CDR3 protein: CASSLKALSGNTIYF. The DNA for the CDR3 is TGTGCCAGCAGCTTGAAGGCCCTCTCTGGAAACACCATATATTTT.

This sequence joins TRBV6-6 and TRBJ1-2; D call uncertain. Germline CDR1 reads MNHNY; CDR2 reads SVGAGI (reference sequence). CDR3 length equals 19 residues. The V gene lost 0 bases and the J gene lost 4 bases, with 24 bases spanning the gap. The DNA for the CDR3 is TGTGCCAGCAGTTACTCGCTTTTGGTGGTTGCTTGGGTTGGCTATGGCTACACCTTC. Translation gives CASSYSLLVVAWVGYGYTF.

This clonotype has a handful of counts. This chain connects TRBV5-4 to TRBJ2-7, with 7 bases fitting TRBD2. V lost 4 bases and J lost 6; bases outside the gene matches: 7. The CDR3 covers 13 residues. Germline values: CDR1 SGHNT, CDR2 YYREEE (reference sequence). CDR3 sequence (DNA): TGTGCCAGCAGCGGGGGGGGAGGGATCGAGCAGTACTTC. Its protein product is CASSGGGGIEQYF.

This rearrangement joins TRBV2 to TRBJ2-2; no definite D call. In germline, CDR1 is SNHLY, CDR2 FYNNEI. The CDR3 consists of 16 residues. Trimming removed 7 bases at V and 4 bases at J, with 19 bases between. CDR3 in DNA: TGTGCCAGCACCTTGAGTAGTAGCATCGTCACCGGGGAGCTGTTTTTT. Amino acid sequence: CASTLSSSIVTGELFF.